Listed below are T cell receptor beta chains from one sample, sequenced in a study of T cell clones after liver transplantation. The table came from immunoSEQ multiplex PCR; TCRdb's copy has only in-frame clones and leaves some out. The repertoire holds 65,000 to 70,000 clones, with almost 95% as singletons. Sequenced here: CD4+ T cells from blood, sampled about 25 months after liver transplant. All receptors derive from a human patient who received a liver transplant. Some T cells may originate from the graft donor. The CDR3 runs from the conserved cysteine through the conserved F or W. Fields, in order: D gene, clone size, J gene, V gene, CDR3 protein, CDR3 DNA. A D gene is named only where the DNA matches it firmly. Clone size is given for some rows only: seen once, a few or many times, or a class if the clone is expanded.

.	.	TRBJ1-5	TRBV28	CASSLYRASHQPQHF	TGTGCCAGCAGTTTATACAGGGCCTCCCATCAGCCCCAGCATTTT
.	.	TRBJ2-7	TRBV6-5	CASSYVRGESSYEQYF	TGTGCCAGCAGTTACGTTAGAGGGGAAAGCTCCTACGAGCAGTACTTC
TRBD2	.	TRBJ2-3	TRBV9	CASSWGTSGTGSTDTQYF	TGTGCCAGCAGCTGGGGGACTAGCGGGACGGGGAGCACAGATACGCAGTATTTT
TRBD2	.	TRBJ2-5	TRBV28	CASSPGLAGGRYETQYF	TGTGCCAGCAGTCCCGGACTAGCGGGAGGGCGTTATGAGACCCAGTACTTC
.	.	TRBJ2-1	TRBV11-2	CASSPILRAVQGNEQFF	TGTGCCAGCAGCCCGATTCTACGGGCTGTACAGGGCAATGAGCAGTTCTTC
.	once	TRBJ1-3	TRBV30	CAWSVLAGSNTIYF	TGTGCCTGGAGTGTCCTGGCAGGTTCGAACACCATATATTTT
TRBD2	.	TRBJ2-1	TRBV6-6	CASSRLAGADEQFF	TGTGCCAGCAGTAGACTAGCGGGAGCGGATGAGCAGTTCTTC
TRBD1	.	TRBJ2-1	TRBV5-5	CASSFQGAAYNEQFF	TGTGCCAGCAGCTTTCAGGGGGCGGCATACAATGAGCAGTTCTTC
.	.	TRBJ1-4	TRBV7-6	CASSFNRAEGGEKLFF	TGTGCCAGCAGCTTTAATCGTGCGGAGGGGGGTGAAAAACTGTTTTTT
.	.	TRBJ2-2	TRBV5-4	CASSLGGFNTGELFF	TGTGCCAGCAGCTTGGGGGGATTCAACACCGGGGAGCTGTTTTTT
.	once	TRBJ1-4	TRBV4-2	CASSQDLEAGGTNEKLFF	TGTGCCAGCAGCCAAGATCTTGAAGCCGGGGGAACTAATGAAAAACTGTTTTTT
.	.	TRBJ2-7	TRBV27	CASSPSRGPYEQYF	TGTGCCAGCAGTCCCTCCAGGGGACCGTACGAGCAGTACTTC
.	.	TRBJ2-6	TRBV7-2	CASSLRGGANVLTF	TGTGCCAGCAGCTTACGAGGGGGGGCCAACGTCCTGACTTTC
.	.	TRBJ1-1	TRBV6-1	CASSESTANTEAFF	TGTGCCAGCAGTGAATCGACAGCTAACACTGAAGCTTTCTTT
.	.	TRBJ2-1	TRBV7-2	CASSYTSSSYNEQFF	TGTGCCAGCAGCTATACTAGTAGCTCCTACAATGAGCAGTTCTTC
TRBD2	once	TRBJ2-7	TRBV10-2	CASSELAGTYEQYF	TGCGCCAGCAGTGAACTAGCGGGGACCTACGAGCAGTACTTC
.	.	TRBJ2-5	TRBV5-1	CASSLGQGGETQYF	TGCGCCAGCAGCTTGGGACAGGGAGGAGAGACCCAGTACTTC
.	few	TRBJ1-1	TRBV12-5	CASAPGKMNTEAFF	TGTGCTAGTGCCCCCGGCAAGATGAACACTGAAGCTTTCTTT
.	.	TRBJ1-1	TRBV6-5	CASSYSVGKNTEAFF	TGTGCCAGCAGTTACTCCGTGGGGAAGAACACTGAAGCTTTCTTT
.	.	TRBJ1-2	TRBV5-1	CASSLAAENYGYTF	TGCGCCAGCAGCTTGGCAGCAGAGAACTATGGCTACACCTTC